The 27 T cell receptor beta chains below come from one sample, sequenced in a study of T cells in Graves' hyperthyroidism and ophthalmopathy. Authors of the study amplified TCR beta CDR3 regions from RNA transcripts. First-round RT-PCR with HTBI primers amplified the TCR CDR3 region. TCRdb called the multiplex PCR reads again in MiXCR, with one record for every CDR3 protein. Of 500,000 to 600,000 distinct CDR3 sequences listed, approximately 44% were seen once; the top ten hold around 8%. The specimen sequenced was peripheral blood or thyroid tissue (not recorded which). The origin of the receptors is a woman aged 18 to 35 with Graves' hyperthyroidism.

The rearrangement links TRBV15 to TRBJ1-5, with TRBD1 matching 7 bases. The CDR3 is 15 residues long. The V segment lost 2 bases and the J segment 7 bases; nucleotides outside the gene matches: 8. Germline CDR1 LNHNV, CDR2 YYDKDF (reference sequence). This CDR3 reads CATSRRGRWVQPQHF. The CDR3, as DNA: TGTGCCACCAGCAGAAGGGGGCGATGGGTGCAGCCCCAGCATTTT.

Regarding this clonotype: The germline gene is not matched at one end of the junction; a read error may be the cause. The chain couples TRBV11-2 to TRBJ2-7; D call uncertain. The germline V gene has CDR1 SGHAT and CDR2 FQNNGV. The CDR3 sequence is 12 residues long. CDR3 sequence: CASSQVKGEQYF. CDR3 sequence (DNA): TGCGCCAGCAGCCAAGTAAAGGGCGAGCAGTACTTC. The full variable domain, its missing parts supplied by reference TRBV11-2 and TRBJ2-7, is EAGVAQSPRYKIIEKRQSVAFWCNPISGHATLYWYQQILGQGPKLLIQFQNNGVVDDSQLPKDRFSAERLKGVDSTLKIQPAKLEDSAVYLCASSQVKGEQYFGPGTRLTVT.

This clonotype came up a few times. The chain joins TRBV6-1 to TRBJ2-7, with 7 positions matching TRBD2. The CDR3 has 14 amino acids. The germline V gene encodes CDR1 MNHNS and CDR2 SASEGT. J lost 0 bases, V lost 7 bases, and 6 bases had no gene match. The CDR3 DNA sequence: TGTGCCAGCACCCAAACGGGGGGCTCCTACGAGCAGTACTTC. It codes for CASTQTGGSYEQYF.

The chain carries TRBV20-1 and TRBJ1-3; 10 nucleotides align to TRBD1. Germline V CDR1 and CDR2: DFQATT, SNEGSKA (reference sequence). There are 13 residues in the CDR3. V lost 5 bases, J lost 4 bases, and 2 bases stayed unmatched. As DNA, the CDR3 is TGCAGTGCTGACAGGGGGCCCGGAAACACCATATATTTT. It specifies CSADRGPGNTIYF.

The sample holds one count of this clonotype. The V gene is TRBV29-1, the J gene TRBJ2-2, with D hard to call. Germline V gives CDR1 SQVTM, CDR2 ANQGSEA. V shed 3 bases and J shed 1 base, with 6 bases lying between them. This CDR3 has 13 amino acids. The CDR3 is CSVDDGNTGELFF. CDR3 DNA: TGCAGCGTTGATGACGGGAACACCGGGGAGCTGTTTTTT.

At least ten counts were recorded for this clonotype. V and J are TRBV9 and TRBJ2-3; D uncertain. In germline, CDR1 is SGDLS, CDR2 YYNGEE. Trimming took off 2 bases at V and 2 bases at J, with 3 bases between the two ends. The CDR3 covers 12 residues. CDR3 in amino acids: CASSVTTDTQYF. The CDR3 bases are TGTGCCAGCAGCGTGACCACAGATACGCAGTATTTT.

This clonotype was counted ten times or more. V and J are TRBV19 and TRBJ2-7, with 10 bases fitting TRBD2. Unmatched junction bases numbered 6, after V lost 3 bases and J lost 4 bases. In germline, CDR1 is LNHDA, CDR2 SQIVND (reference sequence). This CDR3 has 15 amino acids. DNA for the CDR3: TGTGCCAGTAGTATCCCCGGGACTAGCGTATACGAGCAGTACTTC. This translates into CASSIPGTSVYEQYF. The variable domain in full, completed from reference TRBV19 and TRBJ2-7, reads DGGITQSPKYLFRKEGQNVTLSCEQNLNHDAMYWYRQDPGQGLRLIYYSQIVNDFQKGDIAEGYSVSREKKESFPLTVTSAQKNPTAFYLCASSIPGTSVYEQYFGPGTRLTVT.

This clonotype was detected many times. The V call is TRBV27, the J call TRBJ2-2; D is unresolved. The CDR3 has 12 residues. The germline V gene has CDR1 MNHEY and CDR2 SMNVEV (reference sequence). With 5 bases removed from V and 8 bases from J, the gap between germline ends came to 9 bases. In nucleotides, the CDR3 is TGTGCCAGCAGTCACGACCTGGGGGAGCTGTTTTTT. It encodes CASSHDLGELFF.

The V call is TRBV20-1, the J call TRBJ1-1; TRBD1 matches 12 bases. In germline, CDR1 is DFQATT, CDR2 SNEGSKA (reference sequence). This CDR3 contains 14 residues. The V and J ends lost 6 bases and 5 bases, in that order; junction bases with no gene match: 7. DNA of the CDR3: TGCAGTGCAATAGGGACAGGGGGCGGGACTGAAGCTTTCTTT. Amino acid sequence: CSAIGTGGGTEAFF.

With regard to this clonotype: One end of the junction is discordant with germline, which a read error may explain. The chain joins TRBV19 to TRBJ1-3; unclear D gene. The CDR3 runs 15 residues. Per germline, CDR1 LNHDA and CDR2 SQIVND (reference sequence). In nucleotides, the CDR3 is TGTGCCAGTAGGATAGATCTCGGCTCTGGAGACACCATATATTTT. This gives the protein CASRIDLGSGDTIYF.

DNA of the CDR3: TGCAGCTCCGGGGTCGGTGGGGCCAACGTCCTGACTTTC. Its translation: CSSGVGGANVLTF. This chain joins TRBV29-1 and TRBJ2-6, with D possibly matching TRBD2 (5 bases). Trimming took 8 bases from V and 3 from J, leaving 11 bases between them. The germline CDR1 and CDR2 sequences are SQVTM and ANQGSEA. The length of the CDR3 is 13 residues.

Comments on this clonotype: Since a much larger clone is just one base distant, this may be a read error. The gene calls are TRBV7-6 and TRBJ1-1; D is ambiguous. CDR1 is SGHVS and CDR2 is FNYEAQ in the germline V gene. The CDR3 sequence is 17 residues long. CDR3 amino acids: CACSVPGLGQSNTEAFF. In DNA form, the CDR3 reads TGTGCCTGCAGCGTCCCAGGCCTTGGGCAGTCAAACACTGAAGCTTTCTTT.

This chain joins TRBV7-2 and TRBJ1-2; 10 nucleotides align to TRBD1. Unmatched junction bases numbered 6, after V lost 5 bases and J lost 3 bases. Per the germline V gene, CDR1 is SGHTA and CDR2 is FQGNSA. The CDR3 length is 15 residues. The CDR3 region has the DNA TGTGCCAGCAGCCGAACCGGGACAGGGGACTATGGCTACACCTTC. This gives the protein CASSRTGTGDYGYTF.

The chain combines TRBV29-1 with TRBJ1-2; perhaps TRBD1 as D (5 bases). Germline V gene sequence: CDR1 SQVTM, CDR2 ANQGSEA. This CDR3 region has 10 residues. Trimming shortened V by 4 bases and J by 8 bases, and 8 bases separated the two germline ends. The CDR3 region is CSVGGTGYTF. For the CDR3, the DNA is TGCAGCGTTGGGGGGACGGGCTACACCTTC. Complete variable domain (other parts from reference TRBV29-1 and TRBJ1-2): SAVISQKPSRDICQRGTSLTIQCQVDSQVTMMFWYRQQPGQSLTLIATANQGSEATYESGFVIDKFPISRPNLTFSTLTVSNMSPEDSSIYLCSVGGTGYTFGSGTRLTVV.

This clonotype was seen at least ten times. The genes are TRBV6-4 and TRBJ2-6; possibly TRBD1 for D (6 bases). CDR3 length equals 16 residues. Trimming cost V 3 bases and J 1 base, with 10 bases left between them. From germline, CDR1 is MRHNA and CDR2 SNTAGT. The CDR3 region has the DNA TGTGCCAGCAGTGAAAAGGGGACATCTGGGGCCAACGTCCTGACTTTC. Translating gives CASSEKGTSGANVLTF.

The V and J genes are TRBV28 and TRBJ1-6; possible D gene TRBD1, 6 bases. V dropped 5 bases and J dropped 7 bases, with 15 bases sitting between them. The CDR3 is 15 residues long. The germline gives CDR1 MDHEN, CDR2 SYDVKM. The CDR3 nucleotides are TGTGCCAGCAGTCCCCCGACAGGAAGGAATTCACCCCTCCACTTT. Encoded protein: CASSPPTGRNSPLHF.

Ten or more counts support this clonotype. The chain links TRBV5-6 to TRBJ2-7, with D possibly being TRBD1 (5 bases). CDR1 is SGHDT, CDR2 YYEEEE, per germline. V dropped 3 bases and J dropped 3 bases, with 10 bases sitting between them. The CDR3 covers 13 residues. In nucleotides, the CDR3 is TGTGCCAGCAGCTCGGACATTAACTACGAGCAGTACTTC. This sequence encodes CASSSDINYEQYF. The full variable domain, rest sourced from reference TRBV5-6 and TRBJ2-7, is DAGVTQSPTHLIKTRGQQVTLRCSPKSGHDTVSWYQQALGQGPQFIFQYYEEEERQRGNFPDRFSGHQFPNYSSELNVNALLLGDSALYLCASSSDINYEQYFGPGTRLTVT.

The CDR3 reads CASSPADTGELFF. DNA for the CDR3: TGTGCCAGCAGTCCTGCGGACACCGGGGAGCTGTTTTTT. V and J are TRBV6-5 and TRBJ2-2; D is unresolved. From germline, CDR1 is MNHEY and CDR2 SVGAGI. The ends were cut back, 5 bases at V and 3 bases at J, with 7 bases in the middle. The CDR3 runs 13 residues.

In this sample, this clonotype turned up many times. The chain is built from TRBV11-1 and TRBJ1-1; TRBD1 matches 10 bases. The CDR3 contains 14 residues. With V trimmed by 5 bases and J by 4 bases, 4 bases remained unmatched. CDR1 is SGHAT and CDR2 is FQDESV in the germline V gene (reference sequence). CDR3 sequence: CASSGRTGGTEAFF. The CDR3 DNA reads as TGTGCCAGCAGCGGAAGGACAGGGGGCACTGAAGCTTTCTTT.

Comment on this clonotype: One junction end does not reproduce the germline sequence, and a read error may be involved. This chain connects TRBV20-1 to TRBJ2-7; possibly TRBD1 or TRBD2 for D (5 bases each). The CDR3 spans 14 residues. Germline V gene data show CDR1 as DFQATT and CDR2 as SNEGSKA (reference sequence). Here the CDR3 reads CSARGQGNYNEQYF. CDR3 nucleotides: TGCAGTGCAAGAGGGCAGGGAAACTACAATGAGCAGTACTTC.

V gene TRBV7-9 combines with J gene TRBJ2-3, with 10 bases aligning to TRBD2. CDR1 SEHNR and CDR2 FQNEAQ come from the germline V gene (reference sequence). J gave up 4 bases and V 5 bases, and 6 bases lay outside the gene matches. The CDR3 length is 15 residues. The CDR3 loop reads CASSISGRWADTQYF. For the CDR3, the DNA is TGTGCCAGCAGCATTAGCGGGAGGTGGGCAGATACGCAGTATTTT. Looking up the rest from reference TRBV7-9 and TRBJ2-3 gives the full variable domain: DTGVSQNPRHKITKRGQNVTFRCDPISEHNRLYWYRQTLGQGPEFLTYFQNEAQLEKSRLLSDRFSAERPKGSFSTLEIQRTEQGDSAMYLCASSISGRWADTQYFGPGTRLTVL.

This clonotype was recorded at least ten times. The chain couples TRBV12-3 or TRBV12-4 to TRBJ1-4; the D gene is possibly TRBD1 (6 bases). Trimming shortened V by 6 bases and J by 3 bases, and 14 bases separated the two germline ends. CDR3 length equals 15 residues. The CDR3 coding sequence is TGTGCCAGCAGAACGCCAGGGGCAGCTAATGAAAAACTGTTTTTT. This codes for CASRTPGAANEKLFF.

At least ten counts were recorded for this clonotype. The rearrangement joins TRBV19 to TRBJ2-2, with D perhaps TRBD1 (5 bases). Looked up from germline, CDR1 is LNHDA and CDR2 is SQIVND (reference sequence). This CDR3 spans 16 amino acids. The germline V and J ends were trimmed by 6 bases and 3 bases, with 17 bases remaining between them. CDR3 sequence reads: CASSPPSPGYTGELFF. DNA for the CDR3: TGTGCCAGTAGCCCGCCGTCCCCAGGGTACACCGGGGAGCTGTTTTTT. Looking up the rest from reference TRBV19 and TRBJ2-2 gives the full variable domain: DGGITQSPKYLFRKEGQNVTLSCEQNLNHDAMYWYRQDPGQGLRLIYYSQIVNDFQKGDIAEGYSVSREKKESFPLTVTSAQKNPTAFYLCASSPPSPGYTGELFFGEGSRLTVL.

Of note for this clonotype: Just one base apart from a much larger clone, this may be a read error. This chain joins TRBV5-5 and TRBJ1-6; the D gene is possibly TRBD1 (5 bases). The CDR3 totals 15 residues. CDR1 and CDR2 from the germline V gene are SGHKS and YYEKEE (reference sequence). The CDR3 coding sequence is TGTGTCAGCAGCCCCACCTGGGGGAATGTTTCACCCCTCCACTTT. Translating it yields CVSSPTWGNVSPLHF.

This clonotype was detected only a few times. The chain has TRBV2 and TRBJ1-5, with a possible D match to TRBD1 (6 bases). V lost 8 bases, J lost 0 bases, and 17 bases lay in between. CDR1 SNHLY and CDR2 FYNNEI come from the germline V gene. CDR3 length: 16 residues. The CDR3 spells CASGLHGTLSNQPQHF. The CDR3 coding sequence is TGTGCCAGCGGTCTACACGGGACACTTAGCAATCAGCCCCAGCATTTT.

The sample holds many counts of this clonotype. J is TRBJ1-6 and V is TRBV27; D is possibly TRBD1 (5 bases). V was trimmed by 6 bases and J by 13 bases, leaving 13 bases between them. This CDR3 contains 12 residues. Germline V CDR1 and CDR2: MNHEY, SMNVEV (reference sequence). The CDR3 sequence: CASSLGGAPLHF. CDR3 DNA: TGTGCCAGCAGCCTTGGCGGGGCGCCCCTCCACTTT.

This chain joins TRBV7-9 and TRBJ2-3; D remains ambiguous. The germline CDR1 and CDR2 sequences are SEHNR and FQNEAQ (reference sequence). Trimming took off 0 bases at V and 4 bases at J, with 8 bases between the two ends. This CDR3 region has 14 residues. The CDR3 here is CASSLALYPDTQYF. The CDR3 DNA reads TGTGCCAGCAGCTTAGCACTGTATCCAGATACGCAGTATTTT.